Described below is a single TCR beta chain sequence and its context. The CDR3 extends over 12 amino acids. CDR1 is SNHLY, CDR2 FYNNEI, per germline. V was shortened by 7 bases and J by 8 bases, with 12 bases between the two germline ends. The sample comes from a study of shared clonotypes between healthy human individuals. Generated by immunoSEQ multiplex PCR, the TCRdb table keeps only in-frame clones and is missing some. The sample has about 2.3 million clones; under 95% are singletons. What was sequenced was naive CD4+ T cells from PBMCs. Indicated subset: CD45RA+ positively selected. This chain joins TRBV2 and TRBJ2-1; D not certain. The clonotype originates from a man aged 18 to 29 in good health. Some clones in this sample may be carry-over from other donors' samples. The CDR3 bases are TGTGCCAGCAACGTGCATGTAGATGAGCAGTTCTTC. It translates to CASNVHVDEQFF.